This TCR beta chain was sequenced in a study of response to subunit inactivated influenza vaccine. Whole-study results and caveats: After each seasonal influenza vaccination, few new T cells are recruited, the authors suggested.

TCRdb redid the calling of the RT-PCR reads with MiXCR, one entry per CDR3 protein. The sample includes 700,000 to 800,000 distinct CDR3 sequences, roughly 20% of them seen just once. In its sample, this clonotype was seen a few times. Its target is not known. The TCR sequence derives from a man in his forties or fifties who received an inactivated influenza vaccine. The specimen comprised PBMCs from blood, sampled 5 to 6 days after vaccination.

CDR3 DNA sequence: TGTGCCAGCAGCTTTACTCGGGAAAGTGAGCAGTTCTTC. Protein product: CASSFTRESEQFF. This chain links TRBV7-7 with TRBJ2-1; possible D gene TRBD2, 5 bases. From germline, CDR1 is SSHAT and CDR2 FNYEAQ (reference sequence). V dropped 3 bases and J dropped 9 bases, with 12 bases sitting between them. This CDR3 is built from 13 residues.